This is a list of T cell receptor beta chains from one sample in a study of cytomegalovirus exposure and HLA in healthy donors. Assay used: immunoSEQ multiplex PCR; TCRdb lists only in-frame clones, some missing. In the table there are around 150,000 clones, 55% to 80% of which are singletons. The sequencing sample was made of PBMCs. The receptors stem from a woman aged 55-70 years in good health and CMV-seropositive. CDR3s include the opening cysteine and the closing phenylalanine or tryptophan. The D gene is left open where the match is weak.

TRBV27,TRBD2,TRBJ2-2,TGTGCCAGCCTGGGACATACTAGCGGGAGTAGGTACACCGGGGAGCTGTTTTTT,CASLGHTSGSRYTGELFF
TRBV29-1,TRBD2,TRBJ2-3,TGCAGCGTTGAACACACTAGCGGTCGGTCGACAGATACGCAGTATTTT,CSVEHTSGRSTDTQYF
TRBV7-2,.,TRBJ2-2,TGTGCCAGCAGCTTCCTGAAGCCCGGGGAGCTGTTTTTT,CASSFLKPGELFF
TRBV7-3,TRBD2,TRBJ2-5,TGTGCCAGCAGCTTAAGGGCTAGCGGGAGTGTGGAGACCCAGTACTTC,CASSLRASGSVETQYF
TRBV4-3,TRBD1,TRBJ2-5,TGCGCCAGCAGCCAAGGTCTTAACTTGGCAGGAACAGGGGTCTACCAAGAGACCCAGTACTTC,CASSQGLNLAGTGVYQETQYF
TRBV7-2,TRBD2,TRBJ2-1,TGTGCCAGCAGCTTAGCACCGGGACTAGCGGGCTCCTACAATGAGCAGTTCTTC,CASSLAPGLAGSYNEQFF
TRBV13,.,TRBJ1-2,TGTGCCAGCAGCCCAGGCCCCCACTATGGCTACACCTTC,CASSPGPHYGYTF
TRBV30,.,TRBJ1-1,TGTGCCTGGGGGAACAGGGTTTCAGCTTTCTTT,CAWGNRVSAFF
TRBV27,TRBD2,TRBJ2-5,TGTGCCAGCATGCCAGCGGGAGGGCCTGGGGAGACCCAGTACTTC,CASMPAGGPGETQYF
TRBV5-8,.,TRBJ2-7,TGTGCCAGCAGCTGGGGAGTACAGGGATACGAGCAGTACTTC,CASSWGVQGYEQYF
TRBV10-2,.,TRBJ2-1,TGCGCCAGCAGGCCACTAGGTACCTCCAATGAGCAGTTCTTC,CASRPLGTSNEQFF
TRBV30,TRBD1,TRBJ2-7,TGTGCCTGGAGTGGGGACAGGGAATATCCCCACTACGAGCAGTACTTC,CAWSGDREYPHYEQYF
TRBV30,TRBD2,TRBJ2-5,TGTGCCCGGAGACTAGCGGGAGAGACCCAGTACTTC,CARRLAGETQYF
TRBV5-1,TRBD2,TRBJ2-2,TGCGCCAGCAGCTTCCTAGCGGGAGTCCCCGGGGAGCTGTTTTTT,CASSFLAGVPGELFF
TRBV6-5,.,TRBJ2-7,TGTGCCAGCAGTTACGGGGTCAGGGTGTCCGAGCAGTACTTC,CASSYGVRVSEQYF